What follows are 2 T cell receptor beta chains derived from one specimen sequenced in a study of spatial heterogeneity in lung cancer. Study findings and constraints: Within tumors, counts of expanded alpha and beta TCRs tracked tumor mutation counts.

No antigen has been assigned to these receptors. Noted time point: sample taken at primary tumor resection. MiXCR was run by TCRdb on the 5' RACE reads, yielding one entry per CDR3 protein. Among around 8,900 distinct CDR3 sequences listed, 2.9% were seen once. The sample consisted of lung tumor tissue, taken at surgery. Receptors originate from a male donor with early-stage non-small cell lung cancer.

This clonotype was found many times. The chain has TRBV6-2 or TRBV6-3 and TRBJ2-1; the D is unclear. V lost 2 bases and J 0 bases, leaving 5 bases between the germline ends. Per the germline V gene, CDR1 is MNHEY and CDR2 is SVGEGT. CDR3 size: 14 residues. CDR3 protein: CASSYDPSYNEQFF. Here the CDR3 DNA reads TGTGCCAGCAGTTACGACCCCTCCTACAATGAGCAGTTCTTC.

By sample share, this clonotype is medium-sized (0.01 to 0.1%). This chain's CDR3 is CSARVGGGDTGELFF. In DNA form, the CDR3 reads TGCAGTGCTAGAGTAGGAGGGGGTGACACCGGGGAGCTGTTTTTT. This chain links TRBV20-1 with TRBJ2-2; the D gene could be TRBD1 or TRBD2 (6 bases each). The germline CDR1 and CDR2 sequences are DFQATT and SNEGSKA (reference sequence). The CDR3 runs 15 residues. V was clipped by 1 base and J by 3 bases, with 12 bases between them.